The present entry profiles one T cell receptor (beta chain) with its context. In the original analysis: Reference gene primer amplification gave estimated nucleated cell counts. Assay: immunoSEQ multiplex PCR; the TCRdb copy retains only in-frame clones and omits some. That table supplies the V and J calls and clone size; D and trimming were determined from the DNA. The sample lists over 250,000 clones, roughly 89% occurring once. The sample originates from a study of blood T cell repertoires in COVID-19. Study overall: The United States, Italy and Spain provided the acute and convalescent COVID-19 samples. Sources were T cells, B-cell-depleted T cells, or PBMCs; the material itself was cDNA or gDNA.

V lost 5 bases to trimming and J lost 0 bases, with 6 bases between them. CDR3 length: 13 amino acids. This receptor was identified in a man aged 45-65 years with acute or convalescent COVID-19. Sequencing was performed on peripheral blood. The chain recombines TRBV12-3 or TRBV12-4 with TRBJ2-3; D is unclear. This chain's CDR3 is CASSGSSTDTQYF. For the CDR3, the DNA is TGTGCCAGCAGTGGCTCTAGCACAGATACGCAGTATTTT.